These 13 T cell receptor beta chains were sequenced from one sample in a study of long-term antiretroviral therapy in people with HIV. With survey level as its setting, the immunoSEQ assay was v3.0. The table came from immunoSEQ multiplex PCR; TCRdb's copy has only in-frame clones and leaves some out. This table has some 31,000 clones, roughly 97% appearing once. The sequenced sample was unsorted PBMCs, obtained 7.6 years after starting antiretroviral therapy. Source of these receptors: a man aged 30 to 45 with HIV.

The chain couples TRBV30 to TRBJ2-7; 7 bases align to TRBD2. After removal of 3 bases from V and 6 bases from J, the junction contained 17 bases not matched to a gene. This CDR3 is 16 amino acids long. The germline CDR1 and CDR2 sequences are GTSNPN and SVGIG (reference sequence). CDR3 DNA sequence: TGTGCCTGGAGCCCAGGAATTAAGCGGGAAGCTCGCGAGCAGTACTTC. Translation gives CAWSPGIKREAREQYF.

The genes are TRBV7-9 and TRBJ2-3; 8 bases agree with TRBD2. The CDR3 loop spans 16 amino acids. V shed 6 bases, J shed 4 bases, and the junction held 12 bases outside the gene matches. Germline assignment: CDR1 SEHNR and CDR2 FQNEAQ (reference sequence). The chain's CDR3 is CASRGVTSGGPDTQYF. The CDR3 DNA follows: TGTGCCAGCAGAGGCGTAACAAGCGGGGGCCCAGATACGCAGTATTTT. The variable domain in full, completed from reference TRBV7-9 and TRBJ2-3, reads DTGVSQNPRHKITKRGQNVTFRCDPISEHNRLYWYRQTLGQGPEFLTYFQNEAQLEKSRLLSDRFSAERPKGSFSTLEIQRTEQGDSAMYLCASRGVTSGGPDTQYFGPGTRLTVL.

The chain joins TRBV6-4 to TRBJ1-2, with 8 bases identical to TRBD1. The trim removed 0 bases at V and 8 bases at J, leaving 20 bases unmatched. Germline V gives CDR1 MRHNA, CDR2 SNTAGT. The CDR3 has 19 amino acids. CDR3 amino acids: CASSDSVKEQGGTYVGYTF. CDR3 bases: TGTGCCAGCAGTGACTCCGTAAAGGAACAGGGGGGCACGTACGTCGGCTACACCTTC.

The rearrangement joins TRBV7-9 to TRBJ1-2; unclear D gene. V was trimmed by 8 bases and J by 6 bases, leaving 10 bases between them. The CDR3 runs 11 residues. Germline CDR1 reads SEHNR; CDR2 reads FQNEAQ (reference sequence). The CDR3 sequence: CASGLLDGYTF. The CDR3 DNA reads as TGTGCCAGCGGACTTTTGGATGGCTACACCTTC.

This chain links TRBV27 with TRBJ2-7; the D is unclear. Germline V gene sequence: CDR1 MNHEY, CDR2 SMNVEV (reference sequence). V lost 7 bases and J 2 bases, leaving 12 bases between the germline ends. The CDR3 is 13 amino acids. The CDR3: CASTRLGTYEQYF. The CDR3 DNA follows: TGTGCCAGCACCCGACTCGGAACCTACGAGCAGTACTTC.

J is TRBJ2-5 and V is TRBV5-5, with D tentatively TRBD2 (5 bases). V was cut by 0 bases and J by 5 bases, with 8 bases left in between. The CDR3 extends over 13 amino acids. The germline V gene has CDR1 SGHKS and CDR2 YYEKEE (reference sequence). CDR3 bases: TGTGCCAGCAGCTTGGCGGTAGCGGAGACCCAGTACTTC. Amino acids: CASSLAVAETQYF.

The chain couples TRBV7-3 to TRBJ2-1; tentatively, D is TRBD1 or TRBD2 (5 bases each). CDR1 and CDR2 (germline): SGHTA, FQGTGA. CDR3 size: 14 residues. Trimming took off 5 bases at V and 5 bases at J, with 13 bases between the two ends. The CDR3 bases are TGTGCCAGCAGCCCCTACCGGGACCACAATGAGCAGTTCTTC. Translated: CASSPYRDHNEQFF. Full variable domain (remainder filled in from reference TRBV7-3 and TRBJ2-1): GAGVSQTPSNKVTEKGKYVELRCDPISGHTALYWYRQSLGQGPEFLIYFQGTGAADDSGLPNDRFFAVRPEGSVSTLKIQRTERGDSAVYLCASSPYRDHNEQFFGPGTRLTVL.

The chain joins TRBV19 to TRBJ2-7, with a tentative D call TRBD1 (5 bases). V was shortened by 3 bases and J by 2 bases, with 14 bases between the two germline ends. This CDR3 spans 15 amino acids. CDR1 LNHDA and CDR2 SQIVND come from the germline V gene (reference sequence). The CDR3 region has the DNA TGTGCCAGTAGTATGCCGAAGGGGCGAACCTACGAGCAGTACTTC. Its translation is CASSMPKGRTYEQYF. Drawing the rest from reference TRBV19 and TRBJ2-7, the complete variable domain is DGGITQSPKYLFRKEGQNVTLSCEQNLNHDAMYWYRQDPGQGLRLIYYSQIVNDFQKGDIAEGYSVSREKKESFPLTVTSAQKNPTAFYLCASSMPKGRTYEQYFGPGTRLTVT.

The chain combines TRBV18 with TRBJ1-6; maybe TRBD1 (5 bases). The V end lost 3 bases, the J end lost 9 bases, and 9 bases lay between the germline ends. The CDR3 consists of 13 residues. Germline CDR1 and CDR2: KGHSH and LQKENI. Here the CDR3 DNA reads TGTGCCAGCTCACCGGACATAAGTTCACCCCTCCACTTT. Translating it yields CASSPDISSPLHF. Combining the CDR3 with reference TRBV18 and TRBJ1-6 gives the whole variable domain NAGVMQNPRHLVRRRGQEARLRCSPMKGHSHVYWYRQLPEEGLKFMVYLQKENIIDESGMPKERFSAEFPKEGPSILRIQQVVRGDSAAYFCASSPDISSPLHFGNGTRLTVT.

This clone was counted a single time. This chain uses TRBV29-1 with TRBJ2-5; D unclear. CDR1 SQVTM and CDR2 ANQGSEA come from the germline V gene. V lost 6 bases and J 2 bases, leaving 4 bases between the germline ends. The CDR3 spans 10 residues. CDR3 coding DNA: TGCAGCGTCATACAAGAGACCCAGTACTTC. It yields the protein CSVIQETQYF.

V gene TRBV7-2 combines with J gene TRBJ1-3, with TRBD1 identical over 8 bases. The CDR3 is 14 residues long. Germline V lookup: CDR1 SGHTA, CDR2 FQGNSA. V shed 7 bases and J 4 bases; nucleotides not matched to a gene: 6. CDR3 residues: CASTRQGLGNTIYF. CDR3 DNA: TGTGCCAGCACCCGACAGGGGTTGGGAAACACCATATATTTT.

This chain links TRBV10-2 with TRBJ2-4, with 13 bases identical to TRBD2. Germline V gene sequence: CDR1 WSHSY, CDR2 SAAADI. V dropped 5 bases and J dropped 3; count of bases not matched to a gene: 10. The CDR3 has 18 amino acids. The CDR3 region is CASSWTSGGMVDKNIQYF. CDR3 bases: TGCGCCAGCAGTTGGACTAGCGGGGGTATGGTGGACAAAAACATTCAGTACTTC.

This clone was seen a single time. The chain links TRBV6-1 to TRBJ1-5, with 12 bases that match TRBD1. Unmatched junction bases numbered 5, after V lost 2 bases and J lost 6 bases. Germline loops: CDR1 MNHNS, CDR2 SASEGT. The CDR3 has 16 amino acids. The CDR3 sequence is CASSESGTGGSQPQHF. Here the CDR3 DNA reads TGTGCCAGCAGTGAATCAGGGACAGGGGGCTCTCAGCCCCAGCATTTT.